This is a list of T cell receptor beta chains from one sample in a study of blood T cell repertoires in COVID-19. The assay was immunoSEQ multiplex PCR, and TCRdb's table has in-frame clones only and misses some. The sample consists of 100,000 to 120,000 clones, approximately 90% of them appearing once. Sequencing used peripheral blood. All receptors come from a woman aged 45-60 years with acute or convalescent COVID-19. Each CDR3 is given without its conserved first and last residue.

v_call	j_call	cdr3_length	cdr3_aa
TRBV27	TRBJ1-1	12	ASSMYQGNTEAF
TRBV29-1	TRBJ1-2	11	SVGTSLGYGYT
TRBV6-6	TRBJ2-5	11	ASTGVAGQTQY
TRBV2	TRBJ2-3	14	ASSRLSGAGPDTQY
TRBV18	TRBJ2-7	14	ASSPLRLGSSYEQY
TRBV11-2	TRBJ2-7	14	ASSGHRGKGPYEQY
TRBV19	TRBJ1-2	13	ASSPPTGENYGYT
TRBV11-2	TRBJ2-7	13	ASSLFGTGVYEQY
TRBV3-1/TRBV3-2	TRBJ2-1	13	ASSQVGRRYNEQF
TRBV21-1	TRBJ2-1	16	ASSKEKGQVHSYNEQF
TRBV28	TRBJ2-3	14	ASSTRQGAITDTQY
TRBV27	TRBJ2-5	14	ASSLKGGEYQETQY
TRBV3-1/TRBV3-2	TRBJ2-5	12	ASSLRGEKETQY
TRBV30	TRBJ2-1	13	AWSPGPIRYNEQF
TRBV15	TRBJ2-7	10	ATSRDLGSRY
TRBV30	TRBJ1-3	10	AWSQPGNTIY
TRBV11-3	TRBJ2-1	14	ASSPGLAGPYNEQF
TRBV28	TRBJ2-1	13	ASSLPGLAFNEQF
TRBV30	TRBJ2-7	11	AWSSQQGTEQY
TRBV6-5	TRBJ2-7	12	ASSYLGQYYEQY
TRBV5-5	TRBJ1-2	14	ASSRTGRLNDYGYT
TRBV28	TRBJ2-7	16	ASSLSSQGQGESYEQY
TRBV2	TRBJ2-5	13	ASSEAETGGETQY
TRBV5-1	TRBJ2-1	15	ASSLGGFAGVPREQF
TRBV3-1/TRBV3-2	TRBJ2-1	12	ASSFRQGADEQF
TRBV5-1	TRBJ1-6	12	ASRRQGDGSPLH
TRBV9	TRBJ1-2	11	ASSVAFGSGYT
TRBV10-3	TRBJ1-5	12	AISTGQGDQPQH
TRBV2	TRBJ2-3	14	ASSEALSGGADTQY
TRBV27	TRBJ2-3	15	ASSARTSGRKTDTQY
TRBV24-1	TRBJ1-1	11	ATKDSLNTEAF
TRBV27	TRBJ2-1	13	ASTTNRDKNNEQF
TRBV19	TRBJ2-3	13	ASSTPSGSTDTQY
TRBV19	TRBJ2-1	12	ASSIRDRRNEQF
TRBV5-5	TRBJ2-3	13	ASSPLARSTDTQY
TRBV4-2	TRBJ2-2	14	ASSQASSGGTGELF
TRBV5-8	TRBJ2-3	14	ASSPGTGIRTDTQY
TRBV6-5	TRBJ1-5	11	ASRGNSNQPQH
TRBV30	TRBJ1-1	11	AWTGGKGTEAF